The T cell receptor (beta chain) under discussion was sequenced for a study of T cell responses to AZD1222 COVID-19 vaccine. TCRdb's copy holds only in-frame clones and misses some; the assay was immunoSEQ multiplex PCR. The repertoire holds more than 120,000 clones, with roughly 88% as singletons. The J segment lost 2 bases and the V segment lost 5 bases, leaving 4 bases of the junction unmatched. The CDR3 is 14 residues long. Germline CDR1 is LNHDA and CDR2 is SQIVND (reference sequence). This specimen was peripheral blood, taken 28 days after the second dose of the MenACWY control vaccine. V and J are TRBV19 and TRBJ1-2; 8 nucleotides align to TRBD1. The TCR comes from an adult who received the MenACWY meningococcal vaccine as a control. The CDR3 nucleotides read TGTGCCAGTAGTCCCGGGACAGGAAACTATGGCTACACCTTC. This translates into CASSPGTGNYGYTF.